This TCR beta chain was sequenced in a study of blood T cell repertoires in COVID-19. As for the study in general: Nucleic acid was either cDNA or gDNA, and it came from T cells, B-cell-depleted T cells, or PBMCs.

As processed by the authors: Researchers report that nucleated cell counts were estimated from reference gene primer amplification. The assay was immunoSEQ multiplex PCR, and TCRdb's table has in-frame clones only and misses some. V, J and clone size are taken as reported in that table, and D and trimming were inferred from the DNA itself. The sample comprises about 110,000 clones, roughly 91% of which are singletons, and 3% to 3.5% rests with the top ten. Germline CDR1 and CDR2: SQVTM and ANQGSEA. CDR3 length equals 14 residues. V gave up 7 bases and J gave up 6 bases; unmatched junction bases: 4. The sample was peripheral blood. This sequence originates from a woman aged 50 to 60 with acute or convalescent COVID-19. The chain is built from TRBV29-1 and TRBJ2-1; 15 nucleotides line up with TRBD2. The CDR3 nucleotides read TGCAGCGCCCTGGGACTAGCGGGGGGCAATGAGCAGTTCTTC. Its protein is CSALGLAGGNEQFF.